These 15 T cell receptor beta chains came from one sample sequenced in a study of blood T cell repertoires in COVID-19. Data came from immunoSEQ multiplex PCR; TCRdb stores just in-frame clones and leaves some out. Of 100,000 to 150,000 clones listed, approximately 80% are singletons. Sequenced material: peripheral blood. Receptors originate from a woman between 50 and 59 years old with acute or convalescent COVID-19.

The chain employs TRBV19 and TRBJ1-6; D is ambiguous. Germline CDR1 is LNHDA and CDR2 is SQIVND (reference sequence). The CDR3 is made up of 13 amino acids. V lost 7 bases, J lost 4 bases, and 8 bases lay in between. The CDR3 bases are TGTGCCAGTACTAACGGTTATAATTCACCCCTCCACTTT. Amino acid sequence: CASTNGYNSPLHF.

This clone has a handful of counts. The V call is TRBV7-3, the J call TRBJ2-7; D gene unclear. Trimming removed 2 bases at V and 1 base at J, with 9 bases between. The CDR3 loop spans 14 amino acids. From germline, CDR1 is SGHTA and CDR2 FQGTGA. CDR3 sequence (DNA): TGTGCCAGCAGCTTATCTGCGGTGTCCTACGAGCAGTACTTC. Protein product: CASSLSAVSYEQYF.

V and J are TRBV19 and TRBJ1-5, with 7 positions matching TRBD1. V dropped 1 base and J dropped 6; count of bases not matched to a gene: 6. CDR3 length equals 15 residues. CDR1 LNHDA and CDR2 SQIVND come from the germline V gene (reference sequence). The CDR3 sequence: CASSIGGQTSQPQHF. The CDR3 DNA is TGTGCCAGTAGTATAGGGGGACAGACTTCTCAGCCCCAGCATTTT. Based on the CDR3 plus reference TRBV19 and TRBJ1-5, the full variable domain is DGGITQSPKYLFRKEGQNVTLSCEQNLNHDAMYWYRQDPGQGLRLIYYSQIVNDFQKGDIAEGYSVSREKKESFPLTVTSAQKNPTAFYLCASSIGGQTSQPQHFGDGTRLSIL.

The J gene is TRBJ2-2, the V gene TRBV19; 12 bases align to TRBD2. V gave up 4 bases and J gave up 9 bases; unmatched junction bases: 9. This CDR3 is built from 16 residues. CDR1 is LNHDA, CDR2 SQIVND, per germline (reference sequence). Here the CDR3 reads CASSNRLAGVSRELFF. DNA of the CDR3: TGTGCCAGTAGTAACCGACTAGCGGGAGTTAGTAGGGAGCTGTTTTTT.

This clone was counted a single time. This chain uses TRBV3-1 (or the pseudogene TRBV3-2) with TRBJ2-1; TRBD2 might be the D (6 bases). From germline, CDR1 is LGHDT and CDR2 YNNKEL (reference sequence). This CDR3 comprises 16 residues. V shed 4 bases and J shed 12 bases, with 25 bases lying between them. CDR3 loop: CASSPNKGRPPWGQFF. The CDR3, as DNA: TGTGCCAGCAGCCCCAACAAGGGGAGGCCCCCTTGGGGGCAGTTCTTC.

This clone was counted a few times. V usage is TRBV2 and J usage is TRBJ1-4; 7 bases agree with TRBD1. V trimming: 6 bases; J trimming: 8 bases; junction bases outside the gene matches: 12. The germline gives CDR1 SNHLY, CDR2 FYNNEI. This CDR3 comprises 15 residues. The CDR3, as DNA: TGTGCCAGCAGCGCTAACAGGGGAGGAGGGGAAAAACTGTTTTTT. It is translated as CASSANRGGGEKLFF.

This clone showed up just a few times. CDR3 loop: CASSPQGNNQPQHF. CDR3 coding DNA: TGTGCCAGTAGTCCCCAGGGGAACAATCAGCCCCAGCATTTT. The chain carries TRBV19 and TRBJ1-5; a weak D match, TRBD1 (6 bases). Germline CDR1 is LNHDA and CDR2 is SQIVND (reference sequence). The CDR3 is 14 residues long. V gave up 5 bases and J gave up 3 bases, with 11 bases separating them.

The V gene is TRBV9, the J gene TRBJ2-1; maybe TRBD1 (6 bases). The CDR3 has 12 residues. V shed 4 bases and J shed 13 bases, with 15 bases lying between them. Germline assignment: CDR1 SGDLS and CDR2 YYNGEE. This CDR3 is CASSPTGRSQFF. The CDR3 region has the DNA TGTGCCAGCAGCCCGACAGGAAGGAGCCAGTTCTTC.

V is TRBV19 and J is TRBJ1-2; 7 nucleotides align to TRBD1. Germline CDR1 and CDR2: LNHDA and SQIVND (reference sequence). V dropped 1 base and J dropped 4; count of bases not matched to a gene: 3. CDR3 length equals 14 residues. CDR3 protein: CASSIGPGGYGYTF. In DNA, the CDR3 is TGTGCCAGTAGTATAGGCCCAGGGGGCTATGGCTACACCTTC.

The chain couples TRBV28 to TRBJ1-2, with TRBD1 as a possible D gene (6 bases). The germline V gene encodes CDR1 MDHEN and CDR2 SYDVKM. Trimming took 6 bases from V and 3 from J, leaving 11 bases between them. The CDR3 has 13 amino acids. The CDR3 region is CASRLQGYYGYTF. The CDR3 DNA follows: TGTGCCAGCAGATTACAGGGTTACTATGGCTACACCTTC.

For this clone: Mismatch with germline at one junction end may stem from a read error. The rearrangement joins TRBV3-1 (or the pseudogene TRBV3-2) to TRBJ1-1, with 7 positions matching TRBD1. The CDR3 consists of 14 residues. Germline CDR1 and CDR2: LGHDT and YNNKEL (reference sequence). CDR3 in amino acids: CASSQGGQVNEVYF. CDR3 in DNA: TGTGCCAGCAGCCAAGGCGGACAGGTGAACGAAGTGTACTTT.

V is TRBV7-9 and J is TRBJ1-2, with 9 bases lining up with TRBD1. The V and J ends lost 3 bases and 8 bases, in that order; junction bases with no gene match: 10. CDR1 and CDR2 from the germline V gene are SEHNR and FQNEAQ (reference sequence). CDR3 length equals 15 residues. CDR3 sequence: CASSFFGQGYGGYTF. CDR3 sequence (DNA): TGTGCCAGCAGCTTTTTTGGACAGGGGTATGGAGGCTACACCTTC.

The chain employs TRBV6-5 and TRBJ2-2; D uncertain. The V end lost 6 bases, the J end lost 1 base, and 12 bases lay between the germline ends. The CDR3 has 15 residues. Germline CDR1 and CDR2: MNHEY and SVGAGI. The CDR3 nucleotides are TGTGCCAGCAGAGGCGGTTCGAAGAACACCGGGGAGCTGTTTTTT. This gives the protein CASRGGSKNTGELFF.

This chain links TRBV11-3 with TRBJ2-1, with 13 bases identical to TRBD2. This CDR3 is built from 15 residues. Germline V gene sequence: CDR1 SGHNT, CDR2 YENEEA. The V segment lost 1 base and the J segment 10 bases; nucleotides outside the gene matches: 4. CDR3 loop: CASSLGTSGGEEQFF. The CDR3 coding sequence is TGTGCCAGCAGCTTAGGGACTAGCGGGGGTGAGGAGCAGTTCTTC. The variable domain in full, completed from reference TRBV11-3 and TRBJ2-1, reads EAGVVQSPRYKIIEKKQPVAFWCNPISGHNTLYWYLQNLGQGPELLIRYENEEAVDDSQLPKDRFSAERLKGVDSTLKIQPAELGDSAVYLCASSLGTSGGEEQFFGPGTRLTVL.

The J gene is TRBJ1-5, the V gene TRBV27, with D unclear. CDR1 and CDR2 (germline): MNHEY, SMNVEV (reference sequence). Trimming pared 2 bases from V and 1 base from J, leaving 12 bases between. The CDR3 loop spans 16 amino acids. The CDR3 sequence: CASSLGPYVSNQPQHF. The CDR3 bases are TGTGCCAGCAGTTTAGGGCCCTACGTGAGCAATCAGCCCCAGCATTTT.